One sample yielded the 30 T cell receptor beta chains listed below, sequenced in a study of blood T cell repertoires in COVID-19 (TCRdb year 2020). Library prep was done by the immunoSEQ multiplex PCR assay. What TCRdb holds here is the immuneACCESS table cut down to in-frame rearrangements. Part of the clones is not present; checked against another copy, under half of the missing clones reflect an unresolved V gene, and the others are unexplained. In all, the sample holds 100,000 to 150,000 clones, and 88% of those were seen once. 1.5% of the sample rests with the top ten. Material: peripheral blood. Receptor source: a human donor in a cohort sampled during active COVID-19.

The chain employs TRBV15 and TRBJ1-5; possible D gene TRBD1, 5 bases. Between the trimmed V and J ends, which lost 5 bases and 8 bases, there was a span of 13 bases. CDR3 length: 13 residues. Germline CDR1 is LNHNV and CDR2 is YYDKDF (reference sequence). The CDR3, as DNA: TGTGCCACCAGCGCAGGGTCCGGAAAGCCCCAGCATTTT. This sequence encodes CATSAGSGKPQHF.

The rearrangement links TRBV9 to TRBJ2-7; D is perhaps TRBD2 (5 bases). V dropped 7 bases and J dropped 0 bases, with 14 bases sitting between them. CDR1 and CDR2 from the germline V gene are SGDLS and YYNGEE. CDR3 size: 14 residues. CDR3 DNA sequence: TGTGCCAGCGCGGAGGCGGCAGGCTCCTACGAGCAGTACTTC. This gives the protein CASAEAAGSYEQYF.

This chain uses TRBV19 with TRBJ2-2, with D tentatively TRBD2 (5 bases). This CDR3 spans 14 amino acids. The V gene lost 7 bases and the J gene lost 1 base, with 10 bases spanning the gap. Germline CDR1 and CDR2: LNHDA and SQIVND (reference sequence). The chain's CDR3 is CASTVGVNTGELFF. The CDR3, as DNA: TGTGCCAGTACGGTCGGGGTGAACACCGGGGAGCTGTTTTTT. The full variable domain, with the rest looked up from reference TRBV19 and TRBJ2-2, is DGGITQSPKYLFRKEGQNVTLSCEQNLNHDAMYWYRQDPGQGLRLIYYSQIVNDFQKGDIAEGYSVSREKKESFPLTVTSAQKNPTAFYLCASTVGVNTGELFFGEGSRLTVL.

V and J are TRBV28 and TRBJ2-1; D is possibly TRBD2 (5 bases). This CDR3 is 14 amino acids long. CDR1 and CDR2 from the germline V gene are MDHEN and SYDVKM. V lost 5 bases, J lost 9 bases, and 17 bases lay in between. In DNA form, the CDR3 reads TGTGCCAGCAGTCAAGGCTTTCAGGCGGGTGAGCAGTTCTTC. Residues: CASSQGFQAGEQFF.

The V gene is TRBV7-9, the J gene TRBJ1-2; D is ambiguous. Trimming took 4 bases from V and 8 from J, leaving 14 bases between them. Germline CDR1 and CDR2: SEHNR and FQNEAQ (reference sequence). CDR3 length equals 13 residues. The CDR3 protein is CASSYGKGDGYTF. CDR3 DNA: TGTGCCAGCAGCTACGGAAAGGGAGACGGCTACACCTTC. Complete variable domain (other parts from reference TRBV7-9 and TRBJ1-2): DTGVSQNPRHKITKRGQNVTFRCDPISEHNRLYWYRQTLGQGPEFLTYFQNEAQLEKSRLLSDRFSAERPKGSFSTLEIQRTEQGDSAMYLCASSYGKGDGYTFGSGTRLTVV.

The chain employs TRBV9 and TRBJ1-6, with 7 bases matching TRBD1. The V gene end was trimmed by 5 bases and the J gene end by 0 bases; junction bases not matched to a gene: 2. The CDR3 covers 15 residues. Germline lookup yields CDR1 SGDLS and CDR2 YYNGEE. The CDR3 nucleotides read TGTGCCAGCAGGGCAGGGGGCTCCTATAATTCACCCCTCCACTTT. Its translation: CASRAGGSYNSPLHF.

The chain joins TRBV5-1 to TRBJ2-1; possibly TRBD2 for D (5 bases). Germline V gene lookup returns CDR1 SGHRS and CDR2 YFSETQ. V lost 4 bases and J 0 bases, leaving 14 bases between the germline ends. The CDR3 spans 16 residues. The CDR3 DNA reads TGCGCCAGCAGCCCCGAAGCGGCCAGCTCCTACAATGAGCAGTTCTTC. Translation gives CASSPEAASSYNEQFF. The full variable domain, completed using reference TRBV5-1 and TRBJ2-1, is KAGVTQTPRYLIKTRGQQVTLSCSPISGHRSVSWYQQTPGQGLQFLFEYFSETQRNKGNFPGRFSGRQFSNSRSEMNVSTLELGDSALYLCASSPEAASSYNEQFFGPGTRLTVL.

The V and J genes are TRBV3-1 (or the pseudogene TRBV3-2) and TRBJ2-1; TRBD2 aligns across 7 bases. In germline, CDR1 is LGHDT, CDR2 YNNKEL (reference sequence). The CDR3 is 14 amino acids. V trimming: 10 bases; J trimming: 10 bases; junction bases outside the gene matches: 16. The CDR3 nucleotides are TGTGCCACCTCGTATTCGGGAGGAGTGGGGGAGCAGTTCTTC. Its protein product is CATSYSGGVGEQFF.

The rearrangement joins TRBV19 to TRBJ2-2, with a weak D call TRBD2 (6 bases). The CDR3 runs to 14 residues. Germline CDR1 LNHDA, CDR2 SQIVND (reference sequence). With 8 bases removed from V and 3 bases from J, the gap between germline ends came to 13 bases. Here the CDR3 reads CASGTDGYTGELFF. As DNA, the CDR3 is TGTGCCAGTGGGACTGACGGGTACACCGGGGAGCTGTTTTTT. Using reference TRBV19 and TRBJ2-2 for the parts outside the CDR3, the full variable domain is DGGITQSPKYLFRKEGQNVTLSCEQNLNHDAMYWYRQDPGQGLRLIYYSQIVNDFQKGDIAEGYSVSREKKESFPLTVTSAQKNPTAFYLCASGTDGYTGELFFGEGSRLTVL.

The rearrangement joins TRBV18 to TRBJ1-6; no reliable D call. The V gene's germline CDR1 is KGHSH and CDR2 LQKENI. The CDR3 has 13 residues. Trimming shortened V by 6 bases and J by 7 bases, and 10 bases separated the two germline ends. CDR3 nucleotide sequence: TGTGCCAGCTCGGTCGGACTGAATTCACCCCTCCACTTT. Its protein product is CASSVGLNSPLHF.

The rearrangement links TRBV30 to TRBJ2-1; D unclear. This CDR3 has 10 amino acids. The germline CDR1 and CDR2 sequences are GTSNPN and SVGIG (reference sequence). Deletions cut 7 bases from V and 5 bases from J, with 6 bases between. The CDR3 protein is CALEHNEQFF. CDR3 coding DNA: TGTGCCTTGGAGCACAATGAGCAGTTCTTC.

Only a few counts were recorded for this clone. The genes are TRBV3-1 (or the pseudogene TRBV3-2) and TRBJ2-5; possible D gene TRBD2, 6 bases. Trimming took off 4 bases at V and 5 bases at J, with 14 bases between the two ends. There are 14 residues in the CDR3. From germline, CDR1 is LGHDT and CDR2 YNNKEL (reference sequence). CDR3 coding DNA: TGTGCCAGCAGCCCGACGGGGGAGCTCGAGACCCAGTACTTC. As protein: CASSPTGELETQYF.

The rearrangement joins TRBV10-3 to TRBJ2-7; tentatively, D is TRBD2 (6 bases). Trimming removed 7 bases at V and 6 bases at J, with 19 bases between. The length of the CDR3 is 14 residues. CDR1 and CDR2 (germline): ENHRY, SYGVKD. CDR3 amino acids: CAIKGGEVDREQYF. The CDR3, as DNA: TGTGCCATCAAGGGCGGGGAGGTTGATCGCGAGCAGTACTTC.

The chain employs TRBV6-5 and TRBJ1-1; the D is unclear. Germline V CDR1 and CDR2: MNHEY, SVGAGI. This CDR3 comprises 14 residues. V shed 6 bases and J shed 4 bases, with 15 bases lying between them. The CDR3 loop reads CASSATGTGTEAFF. The CDR3 DNA follows: TGTGCCAGCAGCGCCACCGGTACGGGCACTGAAGCTTTCTTT.

This clone is a singleton in its sample. The chain is built from TRBV7-2 and TRBJ2-7; D perhaps matches TRBD1 (6 bases). V was cut by 4 bases and J by 0 bases, with 10 bases left in between. Germline lookup yields CDR1 SGHTA and CDR2 FQGNSA. The CDR3 contains 14 residues. The CDR3 DNA follows: TGTGCCAGCAGCTCGGGGACACCCTCCTACGAGCAGTACTTC. This codes for CASSSGTPSYEQYF.

This clone appeared a single time. The chain joins TRBV15 to TRBJ2-1; D is unclear. Germline CDR1 is LNHNV and CDR2 is YYDKDF (reference sequence). The CDR3 is 15 residues long. Between the trimmed V and J ends, which lost 0 bases and 4 bases, there was a span of 10 bases. In nucleotides, the CDR3 is TGTGCCACCAGCAGAGATAACAGCCTTTACAATGAGCAGTTCTTC. Residues: CATSRDNSLYNEQFF.

The chain couples TRBV6-5 to TRBJ1-1; D may be TRBD1 (5 bases). Per germline, CDR1 MNHEY and CDR2 SVGAGI. The CDR3 loop spans 15 amino acids. Deletions cut 3 bases from V and 1 base from J, with 12 bases between. CDR3 region: CASSYGDRKNTEAFF. As DNA, the CDR3 is TGTGCCAGCAGTTATGGCGACAGAAAGAACACTGAAGCTTTCTTT.

The chain has TRBV6-9 and TRBJ2-1, with 10 bases that match TRBD2. The V gene's germline CDR1 is MNHGY and CDR2 SVAAGI. The CDR3 loop spans 19 amino acids. After removal of 7 bases from V and 6 bases from J, the junction contained 21 bases not matched to a gene. The CDR3 loop is CASTGGVPSGSRLVNEQFF. CDR3 nucleotides: TGTGCCAGCACGGGGGGGGTCCCTAGCGGGAGTCGGTTGGTCAATGAGCAGTTCTTC.

The V and J genes are TRBV6-5 and TRBJ2-3, with 8 positions matching TRBD2. The germline V gene has CDR1 MNHEY and CDR2 SVGAGI. The CDR3 totals 15 residues. V lost 6 bases to trimming and J lost 0 bases; unmatched junction nucleotides: 5. The CDR3 loop is CASSRGRTSTDTQYF. The CDR3 DNA reads TGTGCCAGCAGCCGCGGGAGGACGAGCACAGATACGCAGTATTTT.

In nucleotides, the CDR3 is TGTGCCAGTAGTACATACACGTCCAGGGTCGGTGACACTGAAGCTTTCTTT. Its protein is CASSTYTSRVGDTEAFF. V and J are TRBV19 and TRBJ1-1, with D possibly matching TRBD1 (5 bases). This CDR3 is 17 amino acids long. The V end lost 4 bases, the J end lost 3 bases, and 21 bases lay between the germline ends. The germline gives CDR1 LNHDA, CDR2 SQIVND (reference sequence).

The chain uses TRBV5-1 and TRBJ1-6; D perhaps matches TRBD1 (6 bases). CDR1 and CDR2 from the germline V gene are SGHRS and YFSETQ. V lost 5 bases and J lost 14, with 20 bases in between. The CDR3 runs to 14 residues. CDR3 DNA: TGCGCCAGCAGTTCAGGGGCTCATCCTGGGGCCCTCCACTTT. Its protein product is CASSSGAHPGALHF.

The chain uses TRBV3-1 (or the pseudogene TRBV3-2) and TRBJ1-1, with D uncertain. Trimming took 1 base from V and 5 from J, leaving 14 bases between them. The CDR3 spans 15 residues. Germline V gene sequence: CDR1 LGHDT, CDR2 YNNKEL (reference sequence). DNA of the CDR3: TGTGCCAGCAGCCAAGGGCCGAAGGCGGAGACTGAAGCTTTCTTT. The encoded protein is CASSQGPKAETEAFF.

V and J are TRBV10-2 and TRBJ2-7, with D hard to call. The CDR3 consists of 13 residues. Germline V gene sequence: CDR1 WSHSY, CDR2 SAAADI. Trimming shortened V by 7 bases and J by 4 bases, and 14 bases separated the two germline ends. The CDR3 is CASKSQPLYEQYF. The CDR3 DNA reads as TGCGCCAGCAAGTCACAGCCTCTGTACGAGCAGTACTTC.

V and J are TRBV11-3 and TRBJ2-1, with 10 bases fitting TRBD2. Germline assignment: CDR1 SGHNT and CDR2 YENEEA. J gave up 7 bases and V 1 base, and 7 bases lay outside the gene matches. This CDR3 has 16 amino acids. CDR3 region: CASSLGGQRGGNEQFF. The CDR3 DNA sequence: TGTGCCAGCAGCTTAGGAGGTCAGCGGGGGGGGAATGAGCAGTTCTTC.

The rearrangement joins TRBV19 to TRBJ2-2; D perhaps matches TRBD2 (6 bases). The CDR3 is made up of 14 amino acids. The ends were cut back, 7 bases at V and 4 bases at J, with 13 bases in the middle. Germline V CDR1 and CDR2: LNHDA, SQIVND (reference sequence). CDR3 DNA sequence: TGTGCCAGTAAGGTCTCGGGAGTCACCGGGGAGCTGTTTTTT. Its protein product is CASKVSGVTGELFF.

The rearrangement joins TRBV5-1 to TRBJ2-5, with TRBD1 identical over 9 bases. CDR3 length: 15 residues. The germline V gene encodes CDR1 SGHRS and CDR2 YFSETQ. Losses at the gene ends were 4 bases for V and 2 bases for J; bases not matched to a gene: 6. The DNA of the CDR3 is TGCGCCAGCAGCCTGGACAGGGGCCAACAAGAGACCCAGTACTTC. Translated, it gives CASSLDRGQQETQYF.

V and J are TRBV7-6 and TRBJ2-7; maybe TRBD1 (6 bases). V lost 5 bases, J lost 1 base, and 12 bases lay in between. Germline V lookup: CDR1 SGHVS, CDR2 FNYEAQ. CDR3 length: 14 residues. The CDR3 here is CASSPHRVSYEQYF. The CDR3 DNA is TGTGCCAGCAGCCCCCACAGGGTTTCCTACGAGCAGTACTTC.

The chain has TRBV6-4 and TRBJ2-1; tentative D call: TRBD1 (6 bases). The CDR3 sequence is 19 residues long. The ends were cut back, 4 bases at V and 3 bases at J, with 25 bases in the middle. Germline V lookup: CDR1 MRHNA, CDR2 SNTAGT. The CDR3 protein is CASSAFPTGVGGIYNEQFF. The CDR3 nucleotides read TGTGCCAGCAGTGCCTTCCCGACAGGCGTGGGTGGAATCTACAATGAGCAGTTCTTC.

The V call is TRBV29-1, the J call TRBJ2-1, with 8 bases identical to TRBD2. The CDR3 spans 16 residues. With V trimmed by 7 bases and J by 0 bases, 11 bases remained unmatched. The V gene's germline CDR1 is SQVTM and CDR2 ANQGSEA. In DNA, the CDR3 is TGCAGCGCTTTGAGTCTCAGCGGGAGCTCCTACAATGAGCAGTTCTTC. The encoded protein is CSALSLSGSSYNEQFF.

V gene TRBV28 combines with J gene TRBJ2-1, with D unclear. CDR1 and CDR2 (germline): MDHEN, SYDVKM. Deletions cut 5 bases from V and 6 bases from J, with 8 bases between. The CDR3 sequence is 12 residues long. CDR3 nucleotides: TGTGCCAGCAGTCCCCTGTTCAATGAGCAGTTCTTC. Residues: CASSPLFNEQFF.